This TCR beta chain was captured in a study of T-cell memory formation after mild COVID-19. In TCRdb, the 5' RACE reads were re-called with MiXCR into one record per CDR3 protein. Of more than 75,000 distinct CDR3 sequences in the sample, approximately 14% are singletons; the top ten hold 25% to 35%. The CDR3 sequence is 15 residues long. Germline-derived CDR1 and CDR2 are SGHVS and FQNEAQ. Deletions cut 1 base from V and 0 bases from J, with 7 bases between. This clonotype was seen only a few times. The chain recombines TRBV7-8 with TRBJ2-1; D unclear. The TCR comes from an adult woman who had mild COVID-19 (a few samples of this study predate the infection). Cell type and time point are not known. Sample: PBMCs or a T cell subset sorted from them (not recorded which). CDR3 coding DNA: TGTGCCAGCAGCTTAGAGCGAGTCTCCTACAATGAGCAGTTCTTC. Amino acid sequence: CASSLERVSYNEQFF.